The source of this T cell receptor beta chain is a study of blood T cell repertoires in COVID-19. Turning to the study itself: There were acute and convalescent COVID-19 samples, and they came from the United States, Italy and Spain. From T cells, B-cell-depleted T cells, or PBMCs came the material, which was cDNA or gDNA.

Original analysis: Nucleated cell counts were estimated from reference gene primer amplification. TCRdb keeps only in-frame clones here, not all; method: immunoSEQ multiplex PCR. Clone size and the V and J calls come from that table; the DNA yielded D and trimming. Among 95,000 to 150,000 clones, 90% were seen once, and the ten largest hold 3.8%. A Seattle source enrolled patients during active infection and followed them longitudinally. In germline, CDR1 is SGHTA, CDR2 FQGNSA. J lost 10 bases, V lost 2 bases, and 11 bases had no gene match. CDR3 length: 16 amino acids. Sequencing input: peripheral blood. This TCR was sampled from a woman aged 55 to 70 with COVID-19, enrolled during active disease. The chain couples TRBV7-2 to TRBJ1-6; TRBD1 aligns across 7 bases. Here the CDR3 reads CASSLPDRQRSSPLHF. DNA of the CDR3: TGTGCCAGCAGCTTACCGGACAGGCAGAGGAGCTCACCCCTCCACTTT.